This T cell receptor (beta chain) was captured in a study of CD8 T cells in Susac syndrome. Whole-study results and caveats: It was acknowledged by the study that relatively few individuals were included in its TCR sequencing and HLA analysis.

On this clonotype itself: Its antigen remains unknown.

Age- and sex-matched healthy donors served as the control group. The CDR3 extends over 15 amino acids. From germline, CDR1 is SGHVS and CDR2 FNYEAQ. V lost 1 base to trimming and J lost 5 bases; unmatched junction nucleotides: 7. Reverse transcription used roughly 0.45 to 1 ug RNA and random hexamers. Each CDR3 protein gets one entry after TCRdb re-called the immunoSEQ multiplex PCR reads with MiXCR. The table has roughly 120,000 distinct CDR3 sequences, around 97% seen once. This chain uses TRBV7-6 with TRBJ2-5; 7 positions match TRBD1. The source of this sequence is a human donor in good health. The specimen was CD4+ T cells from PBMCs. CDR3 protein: CASSLGYRGEETQYF. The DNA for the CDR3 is TGTGCCAGCAGCTTAGGGTACAGGGGAGAGGAGACCCAGTACTTC.